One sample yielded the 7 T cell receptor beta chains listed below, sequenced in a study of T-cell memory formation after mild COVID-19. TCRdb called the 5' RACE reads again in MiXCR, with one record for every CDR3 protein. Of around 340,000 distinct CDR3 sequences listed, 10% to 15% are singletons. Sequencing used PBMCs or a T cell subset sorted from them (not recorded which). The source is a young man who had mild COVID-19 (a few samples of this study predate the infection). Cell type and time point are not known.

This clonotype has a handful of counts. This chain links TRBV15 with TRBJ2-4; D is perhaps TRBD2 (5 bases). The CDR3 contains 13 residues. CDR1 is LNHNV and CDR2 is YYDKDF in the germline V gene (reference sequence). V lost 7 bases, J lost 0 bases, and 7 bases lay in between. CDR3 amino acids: CATMEVAKNIQYF. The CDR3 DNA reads TGTGCCACCATGGAGGTAGCCAAAAACATTCAGTACTTC.

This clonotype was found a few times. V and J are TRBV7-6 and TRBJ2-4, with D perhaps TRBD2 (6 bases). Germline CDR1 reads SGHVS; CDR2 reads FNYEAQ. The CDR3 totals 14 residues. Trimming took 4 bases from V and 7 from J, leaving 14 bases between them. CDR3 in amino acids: CASSSGAGPNIQYF. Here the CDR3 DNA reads TGTGCCAGCAGCTCCGGGGCGGGACCGAACATTCAGTACTTC.

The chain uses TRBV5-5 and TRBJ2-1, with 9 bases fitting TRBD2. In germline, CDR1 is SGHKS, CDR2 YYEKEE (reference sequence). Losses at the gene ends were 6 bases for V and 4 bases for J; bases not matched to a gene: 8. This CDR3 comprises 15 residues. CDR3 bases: TGTGCCAGCACAGATATAGCGGGGGATTACAATGAGCAGTTCTTC. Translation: CASTDIAGDYNEQFF.

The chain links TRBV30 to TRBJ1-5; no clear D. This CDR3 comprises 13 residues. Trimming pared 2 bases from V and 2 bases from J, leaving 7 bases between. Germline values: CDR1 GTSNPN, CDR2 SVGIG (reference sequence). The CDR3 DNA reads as TGTGCCTGGAGTATTAACGGCAATCAGCCCCAGCATTTT. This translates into CAWSINGNQPQHF.

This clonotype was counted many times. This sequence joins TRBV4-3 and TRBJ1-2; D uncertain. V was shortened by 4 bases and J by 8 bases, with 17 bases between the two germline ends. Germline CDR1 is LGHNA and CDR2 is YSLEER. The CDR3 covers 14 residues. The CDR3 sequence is CASSRGPGRWGYTF. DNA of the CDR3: TGCGCCAGCAGCCGCGGTCCGGGCCGGTGGGGCTACACCTTC.

CDR3 protein: CASSFTGSRETQYF. DNA for the CDR3: TGTGCCAGCAGTTTCACAGGGAGTAGGGAGACCCAGTACTTC. This chain connects TRBV27 to TRBJ2-5; a weak D match, TRBD1 (6 bases). Trimming took 3 bases from V and 5 from J, leaving 13 bases between them. The germline gives CDR1 MNHEY, CDR2 SMNVEV (reference sequence). The CDR3 runs 14 residues.

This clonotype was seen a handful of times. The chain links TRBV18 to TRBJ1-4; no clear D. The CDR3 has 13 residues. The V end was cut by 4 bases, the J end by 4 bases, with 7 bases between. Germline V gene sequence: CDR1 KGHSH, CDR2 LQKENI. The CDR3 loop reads CASSRTVNEKLFF. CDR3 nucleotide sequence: TGTGCCAGCTCACGGACGGTTAATGAAAAACTGTTTTTT.